This record concerns one TCR beta chain sequence. The record originates from a study of blood T cell repertoires in COVID-19. Overall study: Material from acute and convalescent COVID-19 was sourced from the United States, Italy and Spain. Sources were T cells, B-cell-depleted T cells, or PBMCs; the material itself was cDNA or gDNA.

In the original workflow: Reference gene primers were amplified, and this amplification served to estimate nucleated cell counts. TCRdb's table, derived via immunoSEQ multiplex PCR, lists solely in-frame clones and lacks some. V, J and clone size were drawn from that table, and D and trimming were deduced from the DNA. This sample has around 190,000 clones, with 75% to 90% found just once. This TCR was recovered from a man aged 25-40 years with acute or convalescent COVID-19. Material for sequencing was peripheral blood.

CDR3 nucleotides: TGTGCCAGCAGCTTAACTCCGAGCTCCTACGAGCAGTACTTC. Its protein is CASSLTPSSYEQYF. The chain has TRBV11-2 and TRBJ2-7; D remains ambiguous. CDR3 length equals 14 residues. Trimming took 2 bases from V and 0 from J, leaving 8 bases between them. Germline V gives CDR1 SGHAT, CDR2 FQNNGV.